This T cell receptor (beta chain) emerged from a study of cytomegalovirus exposure and HLA in healthy donors. Findings of the study overall: Certain sequence variants were highly shared and formed a cluster, and this cluster was likely a sequencing artifact.

In regard to this clone: Its antigen is not known.

CDR3 length: 16 residues. Germline V gene data show CDR1 as SGHAT and CDR2 as FQNNGV. J lost 3 bases, V lost 5 bases, and 12 bases had no gene match. There were likely unrecorded immune exposures, though donors were nominally healthy when sampled. Vbeta (60) and Jbeta (13) primers were used in the PCR. Sequencing was performed with immunoSEQ multiplex PCR; in TCRdb, only in-frame clones are kept and a portion is missing. In the table there are approximately 300,000 clones, 84% of which are singletons. This receptor was obtained from a woman aged 35 to 49 in good health and CMV-seropositive. Sequenced: PBMCs. The chain combines TRBV11-2 with TRBJ2-7; 8 bases match TRBD1. CDR3 in amino acids: CASSQVGAGGDYEQYF. CDR3 bases: TGTGCCAGCAGCCAAGTCGGGGCAGGGGGCGACTACGAGCAGTACTTC.